A selection of T cell receptor beta chains follows, all from one sample in a study of T-cell reconstitution after alpha-beta-depleted transplantation in children. TCRdb processed the PCR reads anew with MiXCR; each CDR3 protein has one entry. The table has about 230,000 distinct CDR3 sequences, 9% to 10% seen once. The sample was PBMCs from the stem cell graft donor, taken from the stem cell graft. The receptors stem from a human donor who donated a stem cell graft to a child with SCID. Both conserved end residues are part of each CDR3. Each record gives: clone size, CDR3 length, J gene, D gene, V gene, CDR3 DNA, CDR3 protein. A D gene is named only where the DNA matches it firmly. Clone sizes are given selectively: once, few, many, or a class where the clone is expanded.

>many|15|TRBJ2-2|TRBD2|TRBV12-3/TRBV12-4
TGTGCCAGCAGCCCCCTGCTAGCGGGGGGGAAGGAGCTGTTTTTT
CASSPLLAGGKELFF
>many|12|TRBJ1-2|NA|TRBV2
TGTGCCAGCGGGCTGGAGGGCTATGGCTACACCTTC
CASGLEGYGYTF
>many|15|TRBJ2-7|TRBD2|TRBV12-3/TRBV12-4
TGTGCCAGCACCTTGGGCGGGGGGATTTTCCACGAGCAGTACTTC
CASTLGGGIFHEQYF
>many|14|TRBJ1-2|NA|TRBV6-5
TGTGCCAGCAGCTACGGCGGACAGTACTATGGCTACACCTTC
CASSYGGQYYGYTF
>once|15|TRBJ2-2|NA|TRBV19
TGTGCCATTAGTATACATCTGGAGGGTACCGGGGAGCTGTTTTTT
CAISIHLEGTGELFF
>NA|17|TRBJ2-7|NA|TRBV5-1
TGCGCCAGCAGCTTTCCCTCCACCGGGACCGGTACCTACGAGCAGTACTTC
CASSFPSTGTGTYEQYF
>many|14|TRBJ2-2|NA|TRBV5-1
TGCGCCAGCAGCTTGCCCAGTTCGGGCGGGGAGCTGTTTTTT
CASSLPSSGGELFF
>many|14|TRBJ1-5|TRBD1|TRBV19
TGTGCCAGTAGCTACGACAGGGTCAATCAGCCCCAGCATTTT
CASSYDRVNQPQHF
>many|13|TRBJ1-2|NA|TRBV5-1
TGCGCCAGCAGCTCCGCGGGTCCCTATGGCTACACCTTC
CASSSAGPYGYTF
>few|14|TRBJ2-7|TRBD1|TRBV29-1
TGCAGCGTTGAAGGTCTTCAGGGGGCCTACGAGCAGTACTTC
CSVEGLQGAYEQYF
>many|13|TRBJ2-1|NA|TRBV6-4
TGTGCCAGCAGTGAGGGGCAGACAAATGAGCAGTTCTTC
CASSEGQTNEQFF
>few|15|TRBJ2-7|NA|TRBV27
TGTGCCAGCAGTTCAGACAGGCGGGCGGGGTACGAGCAGTACTTC
CASSSDRRAGYEQYF
>many|14|TRBJ1-4|NA|TRBV5-1
TGCGCCAGCAGCTTAGGGTCGGGCGACCCGGAACTGTTTTTT
CASSLGSGDPELFF
>few|15|TRBJ1-2|TRBD1|TRBV12-3/TRBV12-4
TGTGCCAGCAGTTCAACCGGGACAGGGGTTAATGGCTACACCTTC
CASSSTGTGVNGYTF
>many|15|TRBJ2-2|NA|TRBV5-1
TGCGCCAGCAGCGGATTAGGGGCGAACACCGGGGAGCTGTTTTTT
CASSGLGANTGELFF
>many|15|TRBJ2-7|TRBD1|TRBV7-2
TGTGCCAGCAGCTGGGACAGGGGAAGCTCCTACGAGCAGTACTTC
CASSWDRGSSYEQYF
>NA|14|TRBJ2-7|TRBD1|TRBV20-1
TGCAGTGCTAACGGGTGGGACAGGGGAGACGAGCAGTACTTC
CSANGWDRGDEQYF
>many|18|TRBJ2-6|NA|TRBV11-1
TGTGCCAGCAGCTCAGGGCCGGGCAGGCCCTCTGGGGCCAACGTCCTGACTTTC
CASSSGPGRPSGANVLTF
>many|15|TRBJ1-4|NA|TRBV2
TGTGCCAGCAGTGAAGAGGATGCCATGGGTGAAAAACTGTTTTTT
CASSEEDAMGEKLFF
>many|16|TRBJ2-1|NA|TRBV29-1
TGCAGCGTTGAAGGGACGAGGACTGGCTCCTACAATGAGCAGTTCTTC
CSVEGTRTGSYNEQFF
>many|15|TRBJ2-1|NA|TRBV12-3/TRBV12-4
TGTGCCAGCAGTTTAGATTTAGGGACGGGAGATGAGCAGTTCTTC
CASSLDLGTGDEQFF
>many|16|TRBJ1-3|NA|TRBV5-1
TGCGCCAGCAGCTTGGCCGGAGTCAGCTCTGGAAACACCATATATTTT
CASSLAGVSSGNTIYF
>many|15|TRBJ1-4|NA|TRBV7-2
TGTGCCAGCAGCCGTCAGGGGTTACGGGGTGGGAAACTGTTTTTT
CASSRQGLRGGKLFF
>NA|15|TRBJ2-7|NA|TRBV5-4
TGTGCCAGCAGCTTGGCCTTAGCGCCTACCTACGAGCAGTACTTC
CASSLALAPTYEQYF
>many|15|TRBJ1-2|NA|TRBV5-1
TGCGCCAGCAGCCTCAGGGACACTCAAGCGGGGGGCTACACCTTC
CASSLRDTQAGGYTF
>NA|15|TRBJ1-2|TRBD1|TRBV7-6
TGTGCCAGCAGCTTAGAAGGGACAGGGTACTATGGCTACACCTTC
CASSLEGTGYYGYTF
>many|15|TRBJ1-1|NA|TRBV7-2
TGTGCCAGCAGCTTAGAGGGACTGAGGAACACTGAAGCTTTCTTT
CASSLEGLRNTEAFF